These T cell receptor beta chains were read from a single sample in a study of early stage breast cancer tumors. Repertoires were generated with immunoSEQ multiplex PCR, while TCRdb's copy carries only in-frame clones and drops some. The sample records 9,500 to 10,000 clones, 78% being singletons. The sequenced sample was normal breast tissue next to the tumor. The receptors here all came from a person aged 35-55 years with breast cancer. The CDR3 runs from the conserved cysteine through the conserved F or W. The D gene is left open where the match is weak. Where a row states a size, it is once, few, many or the class of an expanded clone; other rows omit it.

. TRBJ2-7 TRBV15 . TGTGCCACCAGCAGAGTAACAGGGTTTGGGGAGCAGTACTTC CATSRVTGFGEQYF
TRBD2 TRBJ2-7 TRBV7-7 . TGTGCTAGCAGCCGCGGGACTAGCGGCATCTACGAGCAGTACTTC CASSRGTSGIYEQYF
. TRBJ2-2 TRBV10-2 . TGCGCCAGCAGTGATACCGGGACAAGTCTTACCGGGGAGCTGTTTTTT CASSDTGTSLTGELFF
TRBD2 TRBJ2-2 TRBV7-7 . TGTGCTAGCAGCTTAGGAGCGGGAGGGCCTTCCGGGGAGCTGTTTTTT CASSLGAGGPSGELFF
TRBD1 TRBJ1-1 TRBV28 . TGTGCCAGCAGTACCGGACAGGGGGCGTACACTGAAGCTTTCTTT CASSTGQGAYTEAFF
. TRBJ1-4 TRBV10-1 . TGCGCCAGCATGGGCAGGGGAGGGACTAATGAAAAACTGTTTTTT CASMGRGGTNEKLFF
TRBD2 TRBJ2-3 TRBV5-4 . TGTGCCAGCAGCTTCAGACTAGCGGGCACAGATACGCAGTATTTT CASSFRLAGTDTQYF
. TRBJ1-1 TRBV28 . TGTGCCAGCATCAGAGTGAACACTGAAGCTTTCTTT CASIRVNTEAFF
. TRBJ1-1 TRBV19 few TGTGCCAGTAGTGGGAACCTGAACACTGAAGCTTTCTTT CASSGNLNTEAFF
. TRBJ2-1 TRBV14 . TGTGCCAGCCAGCCAATCGGGAGCTATGAGCAGTTCTTC CASQPIGSYEQFF
. TRBJ2-7 TRBV15 once TGTGCCACCAGCAGAGATCGGGGGGCGGCTTGGGAGCAGTACTTC CATSRDRGAAWEQYF
. TRBJ1-1 TRBV2 . TGTGCCAGCAGGAAAACAGGCGCAGGGCAGGGGAACACTGAAGCTTTCTTT CASRKTGAGQGNTEAFF
TRBD2 TRBJ2-7 TRBV30 . TGTGCCTGGAGGTTGCTAGCGGGAGTCGAGCAGTACTTC CAWRLLAGVEQYF
. TRBJ2-2 TRBV19 once TGTGCCAGTATGAGGGGGAGGGCCCAAACCGGGGAGCTGTTTTTT CASMRGRAQTGELFF
. TRBJ2-7 TRBV27 . TGTGCCAGCAGCCCGGGCGCCTCAGGGCCCACGAGGCATTACGAGCAGTACTTC CASSPGASGPTRHYEQYF
TRBD2 TRBJ2-4 TRBV7-9 . TGTGCCAGCAGCTGGACTAGCGGGAGAAAAAACATTCAGTACTTC CASSWTSGRKNIQYF
TRBD2 TRBJ2-5 TRBV7-2 . TGTGCCAGCAGCCCGGAGGGACTAGATCAAGAGACCCAGTACTTC CASSPEGLDQETQYF
. TRBJ1-1 TRBV11-2 . TGTGCCAGCAGCTTAGCGATGAACACTGAAGCTTTCTTT CASSLAMNTEAFF
. TRBJ2-3 TRBV19 . TGTGCCAGTAGTATCAATCCCGGGAGCACAGATACGCAGTATTTT CASSINPGSTDTQYF
TRBD1 TRBJ1-1 TRBV6-5 . TGTGCCAGCAGGCAAGGACAGGGCACTGAAGCTTTCTTT CASRQGQGTEAFF
. TRBJ2-3 TRBV9 . TGTGCCAGCAGCAAACAGGGAGATACGCAGTATTTT CASSKQGDTQYF
TRBD1 TRBJ2-7 TRBV15 few TGTGCCACCAGCAGAGATCGGGACAGAATCTACGAGCAGTACTTC CATSRDRDRIYEQYF
TRBD1 TRBJ2-7 TRBV23-1 . TGCGCCAGCAGTCAATTGACAGGGAGCACCTACGAGCAGTACTTC CASSQLTGSTYEQYF
TRBD1 TRBJ1-3 TRBV5-6 . TGTGCCAGCAGCTTAAAACAGGGGATAGCTGGAAACACCATATATTTT CASSLKQGIAGNTIYF
. TRBJ1-1 TRBV29-1 . TGCAGCGTTGACGGGGGGGCCTGGACTGAAGCTTTCTTT CSVDGGAWTEAFF
. TRBJ1-2 TRBV2 few TGTGCCAGCACGGGAGGGCCTTCCCAACTGTGGTCCCTCTATGGCTACACCTTC CASTGGPSQLWSLYGYTF
. TRBJ1-3 TRBV4-2 . TGTGCCAGCCGACAAGATCAGGGGCCGGGAAACACCATATATTTT CASRQDQGPGNTIYF
TRBD1 TRBJ1-1 TRBV7-2 . TGTGCAAGCCGAGGCAGGGGGAAGGGAAACACTGAAGCTTTCTTT CASRGRGKGNTEAFF
. TRBJ2-7 TRBV7-2 . TGTGCCAGCAGCTCACTTTGGGGTGACGAGCAGTACTTC CASSSLWGDEQYF
. TRBJ1-4 TRBV15 . TGTGCCACCAGCAGATTTACCCCGGGGGAAAAACTGTTTTTT CATSRFTPGEKLFF
TRBD2 TRBJ2-5 TRBV11-2 once TGTGCCAGCAGCTTATTTGGCGGAGGACTAGCGGCCCAAGAGACCCAGTACTTC CASSLFGGGLAAQETQYF